The 22 T cell receptor beta chains reported below all come from one sample, sequenced in a study of T cells in Graves' hyperthyroidism and ophthalmopathy (dated by TCRdb to between 2018 and 2021). The library was produced with multiplex PCR. The reads were generated on an Illumina HiSeq 2000. TCR beta CDR3 regions were amplified from RNA transcripts. For the first round of RT-PCR on the TCR CDR3, the HTBI primer set was used together with the Qiagen OneStep RT-PCR kit. TCRdb redid the processing of the public reads, applying fastp at Q25 and MiXCR, and retained in-frame beta chains. One record per CDR3 amino acid sequence lists the most common genes and DNA. In all, the sample holds about 200,000 distinct CDR3 sequences, and roughly a sixth of those were seen once. The ten most abundant clones make up 53% of the sample. The sequenced sample was blood. The receptor source for this set is a woman aged 50 to 60 with Graves' hyperthyroidism.

This rearrangement joins TRBV20-1 to TRBJ2-7; the D gene is possibly TRBD2 (6 bases). The germline V gene has CDR1 DFQATT and CDR2 SNEGSKA (reference sequence). V gave up 6 bases and J gave up 3 bases, with 15 bases separating them. The CDR3 runs to 13 residues. The CDR3 protein is CSARKKAGYEQYF. DNA for the CDR3: TGCAGTGCGAGAAAAAAAGCGGGCTACGAGCAGTACTTC.

Of note for this clonotype: Being one base from a much bigger clone, this may be a read error. The V call is TRBV18, the J call TRBJ2-1; 11 bases agree with TRBD1. The CDR3 totals 14 residues. V was clipped by 6 bases and J by 10 bases; unmatched bases: 8. The germline V gene encodes CDR1 KGHSH and CDR2 LQKENI. CDR3 coding DNA: TGTGCCAGCTCGCTAGGACAGGGGGCGCTGGAGCAGTTCTTC. Translating gives CASSLGQGALEQFF.

This clonotype was seen at least ten times. The rearrangement joins TRBV11-3 to TRBJ1-1; D not resolved. V was pared by 5 bases and J by 1 base, with 17 bases between. This CDR3 is 16 amino acids long. The germline V gene has CDR1 SGHNT and CDR2 YENEEA. The CDR3 sequence is CASSPMVGSPNTEAFF. The CDR3 DNA reads as TGTGCCAGCAGCCCAATGGTAGGGTCCCCGAACACTGAAGCTTTCTTT. Filled out from reference TRBV11-3 and TRBJ1-1, the complete variable domain reads EAGVVQSPRYKIIEKKQPVAFWCNPISGHNTLYWYLQNLGQGPELLIRYENEEAVDDSQLPKDRFSAERLKGVDSTLKIQPAELGDSAVYLCASSPMVGSPNTEAFFGQGTRLTVV.

This clonotype has a count of ten or more. The V call is TRBV28, the J call TRBJ1-2, with TRBD1 as a possible D gene (5 bases). This CDR3 is 12 amino acids long. Germline V gene data show CDR1 as MDHEN and CDR2 as SYDVKM. V was cut by 3 bases and J by 8 bases, with 10 bases left in between. The CDR3 spells CASSFGTQGYTF. The CDR3 region has the DNA TGTGCCAGCAGTTTCGGGACGCAAGGCTACACCTTC.

Comments on this clonotype: A much bigger clone sits one base away, suggesting this may be a read error. The V and J genes are TRBV6-4 and TRBJ2-5; 7 bases map to TRBD1. TRBJ2-1 matches the DNA end more closely, so the J call is doubtful. Germline CDR1 is MRHNA and CDR2 is SNTAGT. The CDR3 runs 14 residues. The DNA for the CDR3 is TGTGCCAGCAGTTTCAGACAGGGCCAAGAGACCCAGTTCTTC. Translated, it gives CASSFRQGQETQFF.

CDR3 bases: TGTGCCAGTGCATTCTCGGGTTATAACGAGCAGTACTTC. Protein: CASAFSGYNEQYF. This chain links TRBV19 with TRBJ2-7; D gene uncertain. V was trimmed by 8 bases and J by 5 bases, leaving 16 bases between them. The CDR3 loop spans 13 amino acids. The germline V gene encodes CDR1 LNHDA and CDR2 SQIVND (reference sequence). Drawing the rest from reference TRBV19 and TRBJ2-7, the complete variable domain is DGGITQSPKYLFRKEGQNVTLSCEQNLNHDAMYWYRQDPGQGLRLIYYSQIVNDFQKGDIAEGYSVSREKKESFPLTVTSAQKNPTAFYLCASAFSGYNEQYFGPGTRLTVT.

The table lists this clonotype with many counts. The chain carries TRBV27 and TRBJ2-5; 12 bases are a match to TRBD2. The CDR3 length is 16 residues. With V trimmed by 5 bases and J by 4 bases, 8 bases remained unmatched. Germline lookup yields CDR1 MNHEY and CDR2 SMNVEV (reference sequence). The CDR3 DNA reads TGTGCCAGCAGTCTCGGGACTAGCGGGTCCATAGAGACCCAGTACTTC. It codes for CASSLGTSGSIETQYF.

This clonotype was found many times. The chain joins TRBV20-1 to TRBJ2-1, with unresolved D. From germline, CDR1 is DFQATT and CDR2 SNEGSKA (reference sequence). The germline V and J ends were trimmed by 0 bases and 1 base, with 10 bases remaining between them. The CDR3 consists of 15 residues. The CDR3 protein is CSARDRSISYNEQFF. CDR3 nucleotides: TGCAGTGCTAGAGATAGGTCCATTTCCTACAATGAGCAGTTCTTC.

This clonotype showed up many times. The chain couples TRBV12-3 or TRBV12-4 to TRBJ1-2, with D unclear. CDR3 size: 14 residues. V was trimmed by 3 bases and J by 8 bases, leaving 16 bases between them. The CDR3 loop is CASSFNSGYSGYTF. Here the CDR3 DNA reads TGTGCCAGCAGTTTTAACTCAGGTTATAGCGGCTACACCTTC.

This clonotype came up many times. Here the CDR3 DNA reads TGTGCCAGCAGCCCCGGACAGCTCGACTATGGCTACACCTTC. Protein product: CASSPGQLDYGYTF. V gene TRBV5-6 combines with J gene TRBJ1-2, with D perhaps TRBD1 (6 bases). The CDR3 covers 14 residues. Germline CDR1 SGHDT, CDR2 YYEEEE. Trimming took off 4 bases at V and 3 bases at J, with 13 bases between the two ends.

The chain links TRBV28 to TRBJ1-3; D unclear. This CDR3 spans 15 amino acids. Germline CDR1 and CDR2: MDHEN and SYDVKM. V was pared by 9 bases and J by 0 bases, with 15 bases between. CDR3 bases: TGTGCCAGTAGTCCCGCCTTCGGCTCTGGAAACACCATATATTTT. Translation gives CASSPAFGSGNTIYF.

As to this clonotype: Just one base apart from a much larger clone, this may be a read error. This chain connects TRBV27 to TRBJ1-5; TRBD1 matches at 9 bases. Germline loops: CDR1 MNHEY, CDR2 SMNVEV (reference sequence). This CDR3 spans 15 amino acids. With V trimmed by 7 bases and J by 6 bases, 10 bases remained unmatched. CDR3 residues: CASKRQGGESQPQHF. CDR3 in DNA: TGTGCCAGCAAACGACAGGGGGGGGAGAGTCAGCCCCAGCATTTT.

This clonotype was detected a few times. The V call is TRBV5-1, the J call TRBJ2-7, with unresolved D. Trimming removed 1 base from V and 0 bases from J, with 11 bases in between. The CDR3 runs 15 residues. Per germline, CDR1 SGHRS and CDR2 YFSETQ. The CDR3 nucleotides read TGCGCCAGCAGCTTGAAAGCCAACCCCTCCTACGAGCAGTACTTC. This codes for CASSLKANPSYEQYF. The whole variable domain, filled in from reference TRBV5-1 and TRBJ2-7, reads KAGVTQTPRYLIKTRGQQVTLSCSPISGHRSVSWYQQTPGQGLQFLFEYFSETQRNKGNFPGRFSGRQFSNSRSEMNVSTLELGDSALYLCASSLKANPSYEQYFGPGTRLTVT.

This clonotype was recorded at least ten times. The rearrangement uses TRBV7-3 and TRBJ2-3, with unresolved D. In germline, CDR1 is SGHTA, CDR2 FQGTGA. Trimming shortened V by 5 bases and J by 7 bases, and 10 bases separated the two germline ends. The length of the CDR3 is 12 residues. CDR3: CASSPATNTQYF. CDR3 nucleotides: TGTGCCAGCAGCCCGGCTACCAATACGCAGTATTTT.

There are a few counts of this clonotype. The CDR3, as DNA: TGTGCCAGCGGGACTAGCTTTCCTGAGCAGTTCTTC. Translating gives CASGTSFPEQFF. The chain carries TRBV28 and TRBJ2-1; the match to TRBD2 covers 9 bases. The germline V gene encodes CDR1 MDHEN and CDR2 SYDVKM. The junction had 5 bases not matched to a gene; V was cut back by 8 bases and J by 9 bases. The CDR3 is 12 residues long.

This clonotype appeared many times. The rearrangement uses TRBV11-3 and TRBJ1-1; D call uncertain. The CDR3 is 13 residues long. The ends were cut back, 4 bases at V and 8 bases at J, with 14 bases in the middle. Germline CDR1 is SGHNT and CDR2 is YENEEA. CDR3 nucleotides: TGTGCCAGCAGCTCAGGACGGAGTTTCGAAGCTTTCTTT. Amino acids: CASSSGRSFEAFF.

V usage is TRBV10-1 and J usage is TRBJ2-7; D is unresolved. The CDR3 loop spans 13 amino acids. Deletions cut 2 bases from V and 4 bases from J, with 9 bases between. Germline V gene data show CDR1 as WNHNN and CDR2 as SYGVQD (reference sequence). The CDR3 region has the DNA TGCGCCAGCAGTGAGGCACGGAGATACGAGCAGTACTTC. This encodes CASSEARRYEQYF.

This clonotype was detected many times. CDR3 sequence: CASSSPPGGSYEQYF. Here the CDR3 DNA reads TGTGCCAGCAGCTCCCCCCCAGGGGGCTCCTACGAGCAGTACTTC. The chain uses TRBV28 and TRBJ2-7; 7 positions agree with TRBD1. The germline V gene has CDR1 MDHEN and CDR2 SYDVKM. With 6 bases clipped from V and 0 bases from J, the junction kept 8 bases outside the gene matches. The CDR3 totals 15 residues.

The genes are TRBV11-1 and TRBJ1-5; D not resolved. V was shortened by 5 bases and J by 5 bases, with 10 bases between the two germline ends. This CDR3 is built from 13 residues. Per germline, CDR1 SGHAT and CDR2 FQDESV (reference sequence). The chain's CDR3 is CASSPNSDQPQHF. CDR3 sequence (DNA): TGTGCCAGCAGCCCGAACTCAGATCAGCCCCAGCATTTT.

There are many counts of this clonotype. The chain carries TRBV12-3 or TRBV12-4 and TRBJ2-5; D may match TRBD1 or TRBD2 (5 bases each). This CDR3 region has 16 residues. V shed 0 bases and J shed 2 bases, with 13 bases lying between them. CDR3 in amino acids: CASSLAGAEVQETQYF. DNA of the CDR3: TGTGCCAGCAGTTTAGCAGGGGCGGAGGTTCAAGAGACCCAGTACTTC.

This sequence joins TRBV19 and TRBJ1-3; perhaps TRBD1 as D (6 bases). V lost 5 bases and J 0 bases, leaving 17 bases between the germline ends. CDR3 length equals 17 residues. The germline gives CDR1 LNHDA, CDR2 SQIVND (reference sequence). As DNA, the CDR3 is TGTGCCAGTAGTCAAATTTGGGGGCAGGACTCTGGAAACACCATATATTTT. Its protein is CASSQIWGQDSGNTIYF.

The sample holds many counts of this clonotype. V and J are TRBV12-5 and TRBJ1-1; tentative D call: TRBD1 (5 bases). CDR1 is LGHNT, CDR2 FRNRAP, per germline. V was shortened by 1 base and J by 7 bases, with 10 bases between the two germline ends. The CDR3 runs to 13 residues. The chain's CDR3 is CASGLAGGNEAFF. The DNA of the CDR3 is TGTGCTAGTGGTTTGGCTGGGGGGAATGAAGCTTTCTTT.